One and the same sample provided the 17 T cell receptor beta chains below, sequenced in a study of cytomegalovirus exposure and HLA in healthy donors. Amplification used 60 Vbeta primers and 13 Jbeta primers. Here immunoSEQ multiplex PCR was the method, and the copy in TCRdb shows in-frame clones only, minus some. This sample has approximately 98,000 clones, with around 67% found just once. Input material: PBMCs. Every receptor here comes from a male donor in good health and CMV-seronegative.

V and J are TRBV6-1 and TRBJ2-7; D unclear. The CDR3 runs 11 residues. The germline V and J ends were trimmed by 7 bases and 0 bases, with 4 bases remaining between them. The V gene's germline CDR1 is MNHNS and CDR2 SASEGT. CDR3 DNA: TGTGCCAGCACCCTCTCCTACGAGCAGTACTTC. This codes for CASTLSYEQYF.

The CDR3 DNA sequence: TGTGCCAGCAGTTTGGGAGGGGCACTCTATGGCTACACCTTC. Amino acids: CASSLGGALYGYTF. The gene calls are TRBV28 and TRBJ1-2; weak D call: TRBD1 (5 bases). This CDR3 contains 14 residues. The germline CDR1 and CDR2 sequences are MDHEN and SYDVKM. With 3 bases removed from V and 4 bases from J, the gap between germline ends came to 12 bases.

The chain joins TRBV28 to TRBJ2-7; D call uncertain. There are 11 residues in the CDR3. Germline CDR1 is MDHEN and CDR2 is SYDVKM. The V end lost 4 bases, the J end lost 2 bases, and 3 bases lay between the germline ends. The CDR3 nucleotides read TGTGCCAGCAGTTCCGCCTACGAGCAGTACTTC. This encodes CASSSAYEQYF.

This clone was detected a few times. This chain uses TRBV7-6 with TRBJ1-5, with TRBD1 identical over 10 bases. Germline V gene lookup returns CDR1 SGHVS and CDR2 FNYEAQ. The length of the CDR3 is 15 residues. Germline trimming cut 5 bases from V and 5 bases from J; bases unmatched to any gene: 6. The CDR3 DNA sequence: TGTGCCAGCAGCCCGGGACAGGGGAGCGATCAGCCCCAGCATTTT. It translates to CASSPGQGSDQPQHF. Based on the CDR3 plus reference TRBV7-6 and TRBJ1-5, the full variable domain is GAGVSQSPRYKVTKRGQDVALRCDPISGHVSLYWYRQALGQGPEFLTYFNYEAQQDKSGLPNDRFSAERPEGSISTLTIQRTEQRDSAMYRCASSPGQGSDQPQHFGDGTRLSIL.

The table lists this clone with a few counts. The chain recombines TRBV2 with TRBJ1-2, with D perhaps matching TRBD1 (5 bases). V was shortened by 0 bases and J by 4 bases, with 15 bases between the two germline ends. In germline, CDR1 is SNHLY, CDR2 FYNNEI. The CDR3 is made up of 16 amino acids. CDR3 in DNA: TGTGCCAGCAGTGAAGCGCGTGATGGACACCGCTATGGCTACACCTTC. Its translation: CASSEARDGHRYGYTF.

The chain carries TRBV30 and TRBJ2-7, with D perhaps matching TRBD1 (6 bases). Per germline, CDR1 GTSNPN and CDR2 SVGIG (reference sequence). Trimming took off 0 bases at V and 3 bases at J, with 21 bases between the two ends. CDR3 length equals 17 residues. The CDR3 region is CAWSVVLELRGIYEQYF. The CDR3 coding sequence is TGTGCCTGGAGTGTTGTTCTGGAGCTCAGGGGAATCTACGAGCAGTACTTC.

This chain joins TRBV30 and TRBJ1-4; D possibly corresponds to TRBD1 (6 bases). CDR1 and CDR2 from the germline V gene are GTSNPN and SVGIG (reference sequence). This CDR3 comprises 13 residues. V lost 2 bases and J 3 bases, leaving 7 bases between the germline ends. CDR3 nucleotide sequence: TGTGCCTGGAGTAGACAGGCTAATGAAAAACTGTTTTTT. Translation gives CAWSRQANEKLFF.

CDR3 DNA: TGCAGCGTTGAGGGCAGGGAAGTAGCGGACACCTACGAGCAGTACTTC. This gives the protein CSVEGREVADTYEQYF. The V gene is TRBV29-1, the J gene TRBJ2-5; tentatively, D is TRBD2 (6 bases). Matching the DNA end better, TRBJ2-7 makes the J call doubtful. The CDR3 has 16 residues. Germline V gives CDR1 SQVTM, CDR2 ANQGSEA.

Here the CDR3 reads CASSKLATSTDTQYF. CDR3 nucleotides: TGTGCCAGTAGTAAACTAGCGACTAGCACAGATACGCAGTATTTT. V is TRBV19 and J is TRBJ2-3; TRBD2 matches 7 bases. The germline V gene has CDR1 LNHDA and CDR2 SQIVND (reference sequence). The V gene end was trimmed by 4 bases and the J gene end by 0 bases; junction bases not matched to a gene: 4. The CDR3 has 15 amino acids.

The chain joins TRBV5-1 to TRBJ1-1; tentative D call: TRBD1 (5 bases). The CDR3 totals 14 residues. Trimming took 3 bases from V and 1 from J, leaving 10 bases between them. Germline V gene data show CDR1 as SGHRS and CDR2 as YFSETQ. The CDR3 loop is CASSSSGGNTEAFF. The DNA for the CDR3 is TGCGCCAGCAGCTCGAGCGGGGGGAACACTGAAGCTTTCTTT.

The V and J genes are TRBV30 and TRBJ1-1; 9 bases are shared with TRBD1. CDR1 and CDR2 from the germline V gene are GTSNPN and SVGIG (reference sequence). The CDR3 loop spans 14 amino acids. The V gene end was trimmed by 2 bases and the J gene end by 5 bases; junction bases not matched to a gene: 6. CDR3 amino acids: CAWSKGQGLTEAFF. In nucleotides, the CDR3 is TGTGCCTGGAGTAAGGGACAGGGATTAACTGAAGCTTTCTTT. Variable domain in full (rest from reference TRBV30 and TRBJ1-1): SQTIHQWPATLVQPVGSPLSLECTVEGTSNPNLYWYRQAAGRGLQLLFYSVGIGQISSEVPQNLSASRPQDRQFILSSKKLLLSDSGFYLCAWSKGQGLTEAFFGQGTRLTVV.

This clone was detected only a few times. The chain has TRBV6-5 and TRBJ2-1; TRBD1 agrees at 7 bases. CDR1 is MNHEY, CDR2 SVGAGI, per germline. After removal of 6 bases from V and 3 bases from J, the junction contained 2 bases not matched to a gene. The length of the CDR3 is 13 residues. The CDR3 coding sequence is TGTGCCAGCAGACGGGACAGCTACAATGAGCAGTTCTTC. Encoded protein: CASRRDSYNEQFF.

This clone was seen once. This chain joins TRBV9 and TRBJ2-1; D perhaps matches TRBD2 (5 bases). CDR1 is SGDLS, CDR2 YYNGEE, per germline. CDR3 length: 12 residues. Trimming cost V 0 bases and J 12 bases, with 10 bases left between them. CDR3 bases: TGTGCCAGCAGCGTAGAGGGAGCTTCGCAGTTCTTC. Residues: CASSVEGASQFF.

This chain joins TRBV6-4 and TRBJ1-2; TRBD1 aligns across 7 bases. The CDR3 sequence is 14 residues long. V was pared by 2 bases and J by 7 bases, with 7 bases of the junction left unmatched. Germline lookup yields CDR1 MRHNA and CDR2 SNTAGT. CDR3 DNA sequence: TGTGCCAGCAGTGACCCCGGGACAGATGCTGGCTACACCTTC. This encodes CASSDPGTDAGYTF.

This clone was found a few times. CDR3 sequence (DNA): TGTGCCAGTAGTGTTTTACCGGGGTCTCAGCAGTTCTTC. The encoded protein is CASSVLPGSQQFF. The chain has TRBV19 and TRBJ2-1; perhaps TRBD2 as D (5 bases). The germline CDR1 and CDR2 sequences are LNHDA and SQIVND (reference sequence). V was trimmed by 5 bases and J by 11 bases, leaving 16 bases between them. The CDR3 has 13 amino acids.

The rearrangement joins TRBV27 to TRBJ1-5; 7 nucleotides match TRBD1. Trimming removed 5 bases from V and 3 bases from J; junction bases left unmatched: 7. Germline V gives CDR1 MNHEY, CDR2 SMNVEV (reference sequence). The CDR3 length is 15 residues. The chain's CDR3 is CASSHRQGFNQPQHF. DNA of the CDR3: TGTGCCAGCAGTCACAGACAGGGATTCAATCAGCCCCAGCATTTT.

The chain uses TRBV9 and TRBJ2-7, with D unclear. Per germline, CDR1 SGDLS and CDR2 YYNGEE. CDR3 length: 14 residues. V was shortened by 4 bases and J by 5 bases, with 16 bases between the two germline ends. The CDR3 loop reads CASSPGPEPHEQYF. The DNA of the CDR3 is TGTGCCAGCAGCCCTGGGCCAGAACCTCACGAGCAGTACTTC.